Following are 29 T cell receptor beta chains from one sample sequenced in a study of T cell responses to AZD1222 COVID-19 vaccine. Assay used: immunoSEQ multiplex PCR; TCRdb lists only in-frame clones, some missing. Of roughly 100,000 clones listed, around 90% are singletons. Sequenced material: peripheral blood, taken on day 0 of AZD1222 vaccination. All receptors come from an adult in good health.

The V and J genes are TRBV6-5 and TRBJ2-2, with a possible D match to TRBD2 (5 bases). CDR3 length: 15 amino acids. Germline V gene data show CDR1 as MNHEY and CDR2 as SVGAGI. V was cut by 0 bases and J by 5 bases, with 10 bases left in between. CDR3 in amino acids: CASSYSNEGTGELFF. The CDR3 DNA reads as TGTGCCAGCAGTTACTCGAACGAGGGTACCGGGGAGCTGTTTTTT.

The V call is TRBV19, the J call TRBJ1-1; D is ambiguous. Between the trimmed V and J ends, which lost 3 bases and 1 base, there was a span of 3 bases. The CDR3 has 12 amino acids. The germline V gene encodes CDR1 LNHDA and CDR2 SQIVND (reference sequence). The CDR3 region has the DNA TGTGCCAGTAGTATTAAGAACACTGAAGCTTTCTTT. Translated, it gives CASSIKNTEAFF.

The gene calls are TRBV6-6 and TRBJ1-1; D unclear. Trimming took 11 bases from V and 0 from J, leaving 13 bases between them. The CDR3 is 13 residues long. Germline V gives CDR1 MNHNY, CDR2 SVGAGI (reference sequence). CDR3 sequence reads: CAVESSMNTEAFF. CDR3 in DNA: TGTGCCGTCGAGAGTTCCATGAACACTGAAGCTTTCTTT.

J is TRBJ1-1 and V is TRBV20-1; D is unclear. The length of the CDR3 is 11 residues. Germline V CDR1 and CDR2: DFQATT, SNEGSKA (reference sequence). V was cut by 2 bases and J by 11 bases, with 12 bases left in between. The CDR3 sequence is CSARLGMSAFF. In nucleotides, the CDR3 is TGCAGTGCTAGATTAGGTATGTCGGCTTTCTTT.

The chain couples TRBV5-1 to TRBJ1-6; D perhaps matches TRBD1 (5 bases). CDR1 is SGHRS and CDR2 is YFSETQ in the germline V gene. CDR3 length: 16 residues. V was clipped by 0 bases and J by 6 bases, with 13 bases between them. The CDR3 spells CASSLGGPASNSPLHF. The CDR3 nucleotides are TGCGCCAGCAGCTTGGGGGGCCCCGCGAGTAATTCACCCCTCCACTTT.

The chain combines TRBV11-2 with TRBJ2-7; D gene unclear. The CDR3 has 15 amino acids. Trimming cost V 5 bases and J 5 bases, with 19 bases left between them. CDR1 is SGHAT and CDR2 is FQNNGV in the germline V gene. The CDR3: CASSTRPDLVHEQYF. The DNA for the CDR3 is TGTGCCAGCAGCACACGACCTGACCTCGTCCACGAGCAGTACTTC. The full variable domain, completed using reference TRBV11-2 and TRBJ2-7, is EAGVAQSPRYKIIEKRQSVAFWCNPISGHATLYWYQQILGQGPKLLIQFQNNGVVDDSQLPKDRFSAERLKGVDSTLKIQPAKLEDSAVYLCASSTRPDLVHEQYFGPGTRLTVT.

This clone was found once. As DNA, the CDR3 is TGTGCCAGCAGTGAGAACAACTACTCCTACGAGCAGTACTTC. It yields the protein CASSENNYSYEQYF. The chain links TRBV2 to TRBJ2-7; D is unclear. Per the germline V gene, CDR1 is SNHLY and CDR2 is FYNNEI. The CDR3 is 14 residues long. V was cut by 3 bases and J by 0 bases, with 9 bases left in between.

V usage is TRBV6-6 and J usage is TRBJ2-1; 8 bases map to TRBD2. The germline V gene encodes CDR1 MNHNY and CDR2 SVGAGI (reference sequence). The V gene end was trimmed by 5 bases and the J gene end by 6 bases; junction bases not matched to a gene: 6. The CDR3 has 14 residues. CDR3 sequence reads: CASSQGTRRNEQFF. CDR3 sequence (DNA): TGTGCCAGCAGTCAAGGGACTAGACGCAATGAGCAGTTCTTC.

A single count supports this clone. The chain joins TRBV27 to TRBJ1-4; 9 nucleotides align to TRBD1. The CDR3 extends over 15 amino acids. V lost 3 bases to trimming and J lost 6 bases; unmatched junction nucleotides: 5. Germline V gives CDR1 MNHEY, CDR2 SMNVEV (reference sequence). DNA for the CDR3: TGTGCCAGCAGTTTTACCGGGACAGGGTATGAAAAACTGTTTTTT. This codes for CASSFTGTGYEKLFF.

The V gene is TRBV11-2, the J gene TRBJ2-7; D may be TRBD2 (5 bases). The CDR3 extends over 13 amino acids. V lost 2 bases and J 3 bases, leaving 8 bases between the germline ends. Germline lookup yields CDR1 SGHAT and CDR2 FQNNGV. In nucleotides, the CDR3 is TGTGCCAGCAGCTTACTCGGGGACTACGAGCAGTACTTC. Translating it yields CASSLLGDYEQYF.

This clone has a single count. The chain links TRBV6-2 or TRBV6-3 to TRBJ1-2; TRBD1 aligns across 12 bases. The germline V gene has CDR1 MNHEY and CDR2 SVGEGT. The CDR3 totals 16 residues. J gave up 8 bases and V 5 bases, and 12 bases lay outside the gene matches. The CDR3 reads CASSRIPGQGARGYTF. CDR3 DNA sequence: TGTGCCAGCAGTCGAATACCGGGACAGGGGGCGCGAGGCTACACCTTC.

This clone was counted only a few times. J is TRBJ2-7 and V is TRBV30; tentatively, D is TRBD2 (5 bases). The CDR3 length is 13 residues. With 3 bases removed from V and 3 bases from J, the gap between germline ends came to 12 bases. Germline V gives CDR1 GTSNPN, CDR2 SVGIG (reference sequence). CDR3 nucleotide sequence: TGTGCCTGGAGCCCGGACGGACTCTACGAGCAGTACTTC. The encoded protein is CAWSPDGLYEQYF.

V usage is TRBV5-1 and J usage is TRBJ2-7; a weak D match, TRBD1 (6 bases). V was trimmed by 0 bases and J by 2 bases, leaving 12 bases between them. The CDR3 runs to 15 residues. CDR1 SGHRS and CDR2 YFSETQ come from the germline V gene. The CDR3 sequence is CASSLAVQGTYEQYF. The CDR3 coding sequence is TGCGCCAGCAGCTTGGCCGTACAGGGTACCTACGAGCAGTACTTC.

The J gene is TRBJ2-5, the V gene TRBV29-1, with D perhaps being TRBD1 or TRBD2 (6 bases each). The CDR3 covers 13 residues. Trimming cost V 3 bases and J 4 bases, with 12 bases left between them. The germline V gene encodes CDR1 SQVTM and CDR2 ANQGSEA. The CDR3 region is CSVDSGARETQYF. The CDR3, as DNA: TGCAGCGTTGATTCGGGGGCGCGAGAGACCCAGTACTTC.

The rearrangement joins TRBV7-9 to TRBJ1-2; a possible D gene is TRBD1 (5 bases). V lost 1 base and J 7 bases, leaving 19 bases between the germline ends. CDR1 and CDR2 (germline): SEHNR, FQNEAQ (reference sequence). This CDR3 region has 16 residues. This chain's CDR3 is CASSLGGQGPLGGYTF. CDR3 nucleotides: TGTGCCAGCAGCTTAGGAGGGCAGGGACCACTTGGTGGCTACACCTTC.

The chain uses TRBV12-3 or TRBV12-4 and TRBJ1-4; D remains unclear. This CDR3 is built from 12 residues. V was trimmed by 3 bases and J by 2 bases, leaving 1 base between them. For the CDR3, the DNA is TGTGCCAGCAGTTTCACTAATGAAAAACTGTTTTTT. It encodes CASSFTNEKLFF.

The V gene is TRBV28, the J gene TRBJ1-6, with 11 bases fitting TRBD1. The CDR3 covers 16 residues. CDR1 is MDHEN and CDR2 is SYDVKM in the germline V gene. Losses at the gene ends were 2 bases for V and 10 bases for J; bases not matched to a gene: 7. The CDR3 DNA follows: TGTGCCAGCAGTTTAAATACGGGACAGGGGGGATCACCCCTCCACTTT. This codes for CASSLNTGQGGSPLHF.

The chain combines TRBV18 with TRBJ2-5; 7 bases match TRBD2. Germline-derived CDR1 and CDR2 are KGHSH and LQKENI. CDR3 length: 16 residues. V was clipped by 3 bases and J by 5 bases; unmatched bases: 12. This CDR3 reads CASSPGLLRLGETQYF. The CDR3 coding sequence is TGTGCCAGCTCACCGGGACTACTCAGGCTCGGGGAGACCCAGTACTTC.

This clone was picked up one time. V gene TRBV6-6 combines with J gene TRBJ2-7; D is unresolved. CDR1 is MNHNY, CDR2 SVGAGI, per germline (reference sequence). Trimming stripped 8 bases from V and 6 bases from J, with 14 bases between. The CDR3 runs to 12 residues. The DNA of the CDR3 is TGTGCCAGCGACTCGGTTTTCGGCGAGCAGTACTTC. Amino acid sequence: CASDSVFGEQYF.

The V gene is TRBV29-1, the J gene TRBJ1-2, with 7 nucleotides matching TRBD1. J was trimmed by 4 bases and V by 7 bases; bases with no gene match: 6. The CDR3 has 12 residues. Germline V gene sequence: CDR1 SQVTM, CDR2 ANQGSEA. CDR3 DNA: TGCAGCGCCGCGACAGGGAGCTATGGCTACACCTTC. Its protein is CSAATGSYGYTF. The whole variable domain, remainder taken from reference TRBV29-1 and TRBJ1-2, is SAVISQKPSRDICQRGTSLTIQCQVDSQVTMMFWYRQQPGQSLTLIATANQGSEATYESGFVIDKFPISRPNLTFSTLTVSNMSPEDSSIYLCSAATGSYGYTFGSGTRLTVV.

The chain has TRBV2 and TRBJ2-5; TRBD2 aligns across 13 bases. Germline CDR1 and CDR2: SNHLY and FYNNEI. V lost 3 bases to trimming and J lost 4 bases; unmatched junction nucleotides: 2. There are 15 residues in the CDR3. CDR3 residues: CASSDGLAGAETQYF. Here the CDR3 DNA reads TGTGCCAGCAGTGACGGACTAGCGGGGGCAGAGACCCAGTACTTC. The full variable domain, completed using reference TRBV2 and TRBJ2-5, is EPEVTQTPSHQVTQMGQEVILRCVPISNHLYFYWYRQILGQKVEFLVSFYNNEISEKSEIFDDQFSVERPDGSNFTLKIRSTKLEDSAMYFCASSDGLAGAETQYFGPGTRLLVL.

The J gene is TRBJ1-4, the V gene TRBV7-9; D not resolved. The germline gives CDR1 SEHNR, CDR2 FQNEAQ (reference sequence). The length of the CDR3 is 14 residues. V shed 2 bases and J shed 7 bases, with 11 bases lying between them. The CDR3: CASSLSRSGEKLFF. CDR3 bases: TGTGCCAGCAGCTTAAGCAGGTCGGGTGAAAAACTGTTTTTT.

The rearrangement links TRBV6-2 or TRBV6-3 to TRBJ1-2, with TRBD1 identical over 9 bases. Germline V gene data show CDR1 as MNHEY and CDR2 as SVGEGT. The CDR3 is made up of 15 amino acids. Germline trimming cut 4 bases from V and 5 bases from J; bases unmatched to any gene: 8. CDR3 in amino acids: CASSSPGQGRYGYTF. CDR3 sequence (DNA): TGTGCCAGCAGTTCGCCGGGACAGGGAAGATATGGCTACACCTTC.

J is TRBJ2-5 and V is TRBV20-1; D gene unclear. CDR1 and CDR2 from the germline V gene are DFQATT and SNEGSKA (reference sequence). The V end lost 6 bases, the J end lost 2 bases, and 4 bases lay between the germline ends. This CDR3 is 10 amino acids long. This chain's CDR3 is CSASQETQYF. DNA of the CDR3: TGCAGTGCAAGTCAAGAGACCCAGTACTTC.

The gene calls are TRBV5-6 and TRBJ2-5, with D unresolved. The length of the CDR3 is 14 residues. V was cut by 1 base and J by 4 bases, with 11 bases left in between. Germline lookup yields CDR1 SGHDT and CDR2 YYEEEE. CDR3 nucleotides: TGTGCCAGCAGCTTGTCTGGGTTCGGAGAGACCCAGTACTTC. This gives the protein CASSLSGFGETQYF.

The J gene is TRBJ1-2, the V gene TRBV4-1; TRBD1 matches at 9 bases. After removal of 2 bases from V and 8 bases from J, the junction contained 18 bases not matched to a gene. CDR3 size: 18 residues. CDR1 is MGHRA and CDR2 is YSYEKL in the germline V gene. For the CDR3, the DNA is TGCGCCAGCAGCCAACGCGGGGCAGACAGGGGGGAGATAGGCGGCTACACCTTC. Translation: CASSQRGADRGEIGGYTF.

The CDR3 loop reads CASSETRSSIQYF. For the CDR3, the DNA is TGCGCCAGCAGTGAGACTCGCTCGAGCATTCAGTACTTC. The chain carries TRBV10-1 and TRBJ2-4; D unclear. Germline V gene data show CDR1 as WNHNN and CDR2 as SYGVQD (reference sequence). With 2 bases removed from V and 9 bases from J, the gap between germline ends came to 11 bases. This CDR3 is 13 amino acids long.

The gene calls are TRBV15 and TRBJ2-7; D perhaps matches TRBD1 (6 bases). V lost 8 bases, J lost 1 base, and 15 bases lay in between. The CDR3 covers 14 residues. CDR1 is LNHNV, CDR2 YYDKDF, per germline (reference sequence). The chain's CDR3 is CATSSGVQSYEQYF. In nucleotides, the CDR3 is TGTGCCACCTCCTCAGGGGTGCAGTCCTACGAGCAGTACTTC.

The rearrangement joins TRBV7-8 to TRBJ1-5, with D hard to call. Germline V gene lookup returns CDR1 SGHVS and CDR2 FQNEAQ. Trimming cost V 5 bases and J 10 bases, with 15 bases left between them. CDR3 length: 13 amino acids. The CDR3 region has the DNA TGTGCCAGCAGCACGGAGTCTTTCCGACCCCAGCATTTT. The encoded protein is CASSTESFRPQHF.